The 23 T cell receptor beta chains below all came from one sample that was sequenced in a study of cytomegalovirus exposure and HLA in healthy donors. PCR used 60 Vbeta primers and 13 Jbeta primers. Clones were read by immunoSEQ multiplex PCR, and TCRdb kept only the in-frame ones, dropping some. The sample consists of over 150,000 clones, approximately 81% of them appearing once. The material sequenced was PBMCs. The origin of the receptors is a woman aged 25 to 39 in good health and CMV-seropositive.

The sample holds one count of this clone. The chain is built from TRBV4-1 and TRBJ1-1; TRBD1 matches 11 bases. This CDR3 comprises 15 residues. V shed 6 bases and J 10 bases; nucleotides not matched to a gene: 13. CDR1 is MGHRA, CDR2 YSYEKL, per germline. CDR3 loop: CASSLTRTGGGGAFF. The CDR3 DNA sequence: TGCGCCAGCAGTCTCACTCGGACAGGGGGCGGGGGAGCTTTCTTT.

This clone has more than one count but fewer than ten. CDR3 region: CASHLGEAGELFF. The CDR3 nucleotides are TGTGCCAGCCATTTGGGGGAGGCCGGGGAGCTGTTTTTT. The chain joins TRBV6-5 to TRBJ2-2; tentative D call: TRBD2 (6 bases). V was trimmed by 8 bases and J by 6 bases, leaving 13 bases between them. The CDR3 runs 13 residues. CDR1 and CDR2 (germline): MNHEY, SVGAGI.

V and J are TRBV7-9 and TRBJ2-7; 11 positions agree with TRBD2. The CDR3 covers 16 residues. Germline V gene sequence: CDR1 SEHNR, CDR2 FQNEAQ (reference sequence). V lost 6 bases and J lost 2; bases outside the gene matches: 9. CDR3 in amino acids: CASRSTSGGRPYEQYF. In DNA, the CDR3 is TGTGCCAGCAGGTCCACTAGCGGGGGTAGGCCCTACGAGCAGTACTTC.

The chain combines TRBV7-3 with TRBJ2-1; 7 nucleotides line up with TRBD1. J gave up 7 bases and V 5 bases, and 20 bases lay outside the gene matches. This CDR3 has 18 amino acids. Germline assignment: CDR1 SGHTA and CDR2 FQGTGA. CDR3 in DNA: TGTGCCAGCAGCCGCGTCTTCCCTAAGGGGGCGGATCGGAATGAGCAGTTCTTC. Encoded protein: CASSRVFPKGADRNEQFF.

The chain has TRBV19 and TRBJ2-5; unclear D gene. This CDR3 region has 13 residues. Germline lookup yields CDR1 LNHDA and CDR2 SQIVND (reference sequence). V lost 10 bases to trimming and J lost 5 bases, with 17 bases between them. The CDR3 sequence is CATSEVDRETQYF. CDR3 DNA: TGTGCCACCTCAGAGGTGGATAGGGAGACCCAGTACTTC.

The V call is TRBV7-2, the J call TRBJ1-2; 8 nucleotides line up with TRBD1. The germline CDR1 and CDR2 sequences are SGHTA and FQGNSA. The trim removed 6 bases at V and 8 bases at J, leaving 8 bases unmatched. This CDR3 is built from 13 residues. The CDR3 DNA is TGTGCCAGCAGTAAAGGACAGGGTTGGGGCTACACCTTC. Amino acids: CASSKGQGWGYTF.

CDR3 in amino acids: CASSFDRGAYNEQFF. CDR3 bases: TGCGCCAGCAGCTTTGACCGGGGGGCCTACAATGAGCAGTTCTTC. V is TRBV5-1 and J is TRBJ2-1; 7 bases align to TRBD2. The CDR3 consists of 15 residues. The V gene's germline CDR1 is SGHRS and CDR2 YFSETQ. The V and J ends lost 2 bases and 2 bases, in that order; junction bases with no gene match: 4.

This chain links TRBV6-5 with TRBJ2-7; the D is unclear. The CDR3 has 16 amino acids. V was clipped by 0 bases and J by 2 bases, with 14 bases between them. Germline V gene lookup returns CDR1 MNHEY and CDR2 SVGAGI. The CDR3 here is CASSYSAGFETYEQYF. In DNA form, the CDR3 reads TGTGCCAGCAGTTACTCCGCCGGGTTCGAGACCTACGAGCAGTACTTC.

This chain links TRBV6-5 with TRBJ2-7, with TRBD2 identical over 10 bases. The CDR3 spans 15 residues. J was trimmed by 6 bases and V by 0 bases; bases with no gene match: 5. Germline V gene lookup returns CDR1 MNHEY and CDR2 SVGAGI. CDR3 nucleotides: TGTGCCAGCAGTTACTCGGTACTAGCGGGGTCCGAGCAGTACTTC. It is translated as CASSYSVLAGSEQYF.

This clone was seen once. The V gene is TRBV7-2, the J gene TRBJ2-7, with 10 positions matching TRBD2. Germline V gives CDR1 SGHTA, CDR2 FQGNSA. The CDR3 totals 15 residues. V lost 6 bases, J lost 0 bases, and 5 bases stayed unmatched. In DNA, the CDR3 is TGTGCCAGCAGTTATCTAGCGGGGGCCTCCTACGAGCAGTACTTC. Encoded protein: CASSYLAGASYEQYF.

The V call is TRBV6-4, the J call TRBJ2-5; 8 bases are shared with TRBD2. The CDR3 runs to 15 residues. V lost 3 bases and J lost 3; bases outside the gene matches: 6. Germline CDR1 is MRHNA and CDR2 is SNTAGT. The CDR3 sequence is CASSEIAGTKETQYF. CDR3 in DNA: TGTGCCAGCAGTGAGATAGCGGGGACCAAAGAGACCCAGTACTTC.

The chain recombines TRBV29-1 with TRBJ2-5, with a possible D match to TRBD2 (5 bases). This CDR3 contains 13 residues. V was shortened by 5 bases and J by 1 base, with 11 bases between the two germline ends. CDR1 is SQVTM, CDR2 ANQGSEA, per germline. In nucleotides, the CDR3 is TGCAGCGTTTGGGCGCGGGTCCAAGAGACCCAGTACTTC. Protein: CSVWARVQETQYF.

This sequence joins TRBV7-9 and TRBJ1-2; D unresolved. The CDR3 is made up of 15 amino acids. Germline CDR1 SEHNR, CDR2 FQNEAQ (reference sequence). V lost 1 base and J 1 base, leaving 10 bases between the germline ends. The CDR3 DNA reads as TGTGCCAGCAGCTTAGGGAGCTCAGTTAACTATGGCTACACCTTC. Translation: CASSLGSSVNYGYTF.

The V gene is TRBV19, the J gene TRBJ2-2; 8 bases align to TRBD2. The ends lost 3 bases at V and 4 bases at J; junction bases unmatched: 4. Germline-derived CDR1 and CDR2 are LNHDA and SQIVND (reference sequence). The CDR3 spans 15 residues. Here the CDR3 reads CASSIRLAPTGELFF. The DNA of the CDR3 is TGTGCCAGTAGTATTCGACTAGCGCCCACCGGGGAGCTGTTTTTT.

This chain connects TRBV18 to TRBJ1-3; possibly TRBD1 for D (5 bases). The CDR3 runs to 15 residues. CDR1 and CDR2 from the germline V gene are KGHSH and LQKENI. Trimming shortened V by 4 bases and J by 1 base, and 11 bases separated the two germline ends. The DNA of the CDR3 is TGTGCCAGCTCACGAAATACAGGATCTGGAAACACCATATATTTT. Translated, it gives CASSRNTGSGNTIYF.

This clone was observed a few times. V usage is TRBV19 and J usage is TRBJ1-4, with TRBD1 matching over 7 bases. The length of the CDR3 is 15 residues. CDR1 LNHDA and CDR2 SQIVND come from the germline V gene (reference sequence). V dropped 6 bases and J dropped 7; count of bases not matched to a gene: 11. The DNA for the CDR3 is TGTGCCAGTAGCACAGGGGTCCGGGGAAGTGAAAAACTGTTTTTT. As protein: CASSTGVRGSEKLFF.

V is TRBV6-1 and J is TRBJ2-2; the D gene is possibly TRBD1 (5 bases). Germline lookup yields CDR1 MNHNS and CDR2 SASEGT. The V end lost 3 bases, the J end lost 3 bases, and 14 bases lay between the germline ends. The CDR3 sequence is 16 residues long. The CDR3 nucleotides are TGTGCCAGCAGTGACCACCTTAGGGGCTACACCGGGGAGCTGTTTTTT. Translated: CASSDHLRGYTGELFF.

The V call is TRBV5-1, the J call TRBJ1-4; 7 nucleotides match TRBD1. This CDR3 is 16 amino acids long. Germline assignment: CDR1 SGHRS and CDR2 YFSETQ. Trimming cost V 4 bases and J 0 bases; bases outside gene matches: 6. CDR3 region: CASSPDRRTTNEKLFF. DNA for the CDR3: TGCGCCAGCAGCCCGGACAGGCGAACAACTAATGAAAAACTGTTTTTT.

This chain links TRBV4-1 with TRBJ2-7, with D possibly being TRBD2 (5 bases). Germline V lookup: CDR1 MGHRA, CDR2 YSYEKL. The CDR3 totals 14 residues. Trimming removed 4 bases from V and 6 bases from J, with 16 bases in between. As DNA, the CDR3 is TGCGCCAGCAGCCCGGTCCTGGGAGAGACCGAGCAGTACTTC. Its translation is CASSPVLGETEQYF.

The J gene is TRBJ2-1, the V gene TRBV25-1; 7 bases are shared with TRBD2. The CDR3 covers 16 residues. Germline CDR1 MGHDK, CDR2 SYGVNS. V trimming: 3 bases; J trimming: 6 bases; junction bases outside the gene matches: 11. The CDR3 DNA reads TGTGCCAGCAGTGACCTAGTGGGGGGGGATCTCAATGAGCAGTTCTTC. Its protein product is CASSDLVGGDLNEQFF.

The chain carries TRBV5-1 and TRBJ2-5; the D is unclear. The germline CDR1 and CDR2 sequences are SGHRS and YFSETQ. CDR3 length equals 15 residues. V was pared by 1 base and J by 1 base, with 11 bases between. This CDR3 is CASSLSAILQETQYF. CDR3 DNA sequence: TGCGCCAGCAGCTTGTCTGCGATCCTCCAAGAGACCCAGTACTTC.

The chain carries TRBV5-1 and TRBJ2-3, with D perhaps matching TRBD2 (5 bases). The CDR3 has 15 amino acids. With 2 bases removed from V and 2 bases from J, the gap between germline ends came to 12 bases. CDR1 SGHRS and CDR2 YFSETQ come from the germline V gene. This CDR3 reads CASSFSRGDTDTQYF. The DNA for the CDR3 is TGCGCCAGCAGCTTCTCCCGGGGAGACACAGATACGCAGTATTTT.

In this sample, this clone turned up once. The chain employs TRBV5-1 and TRBJ1-1, with D unresolved. CDR3 length: 13 residues. V dropped 7 bases and J dropped 1 base, with 11 bases sitting between them. The germline gives CDR1 SGHRS, CDR2 YFSETQ. This CDR3 is CASHLEQNTEAFF. The CDR3 coding sequence is TGCGCCAGCCACCTTGAGCAGAACACTGAAGCTTTCTTT.